This TCR beta chain was sequenced during a study of early T cells in non-severe SARS-CoV-2 infection. This clonotype came up many times. Its antigen is not known. Study-level points and caveats: Lookups in VDJdb leaned toward anti-spike CD8 responses and missed private and CD4 specificities.

Molecules of cDNA were individually given unique molecular identifiers that were attached to them. One entry per CDR3 protein, called by TCRdb with MiXCR from the 5' RACE reads. The sample carries 65,000 to 75,000 distinct CDR3 sequences, roughly 4.9% recorded once. The germline V gene encodes CDR1 KGHSH and CDR2 LQKENI. The CDR3 runs to 17 residues. V was trimmed by 0 bases and J by 0 bases, leaving 12 bases between them. The TCR originated in an adult who was a healthcare worker with PCR-confirmed SARS-CoV-2 infection or an uninfected control (not recorded which). The donor label of this sample is uncertain. The sample consisted of whole blood, taken at baseline. The chain recombines TRBV18 with TRBJ1-3; D call uncertain. CDR3 loop: CASSPPSGFTSGNTIYF. Written as DNA, the CDR3 is TGTGCCAGCTCACCACCCTCCGGGTTCACCTCTGGAAACACCATATATTTT.